This T cell receptor (beta chain) originates from a study of shared clonotypes between healthy human individuals (dated by TCRdb to 2020 to 2022). In the study overall: The cohort included a few men and a couple of women between 18 and 49 years of age. For each donor, CD4 naive and CD4 memory were each run on three plates, CD8 naive on two plates, and CD8 memory on one plate. Blood TCR repertoires of a handful of healthy adults were deeply sequenced to estimate repertoire size and the extent of clonotype sharing between individuals. To increase sequencing depth and limit assay-specific biases, TCR repertoire library preparation and sequencing were carried out by different laboratories using diverse techniques. Between about 0.9 and 10 billion PBMCs per donor were obtained by leukapheresis. General findings and caveats noted by the study authors: Rarefaction of sorted-subset datasets indicated incomplete sequencing despite the large sequencing depth. Across a few donors, 5% to 6% of naive CD4, roughly 3.4% of naive CD8, around 2.5% of memory CD4, and approximately 0.4% of memory CD8 clonotypes were shared. Sampling was limited to blood, and TCR repertoires in tissue likely differ from TCR repertoires in blood. Higher generation probabilities were observed for clonotypes shared by all four sorted-subset donors than for non-shared clonotypes. Pairwise subsampling indicated that sequencing depth was expected to affect the degree of clonotype sharing among donors. The genetic and exposure-history diversity represented was limited by the small number of donors. Naive subsets generally had larger estimated clonotype richness than memory subsets.

Using the deep immunoSEQ assay, TCR CDR3 regions were amplified from genomic DNA by multiplex PCR. Genomic DNA extracted from each cell subset was distributed evenly over all wells of several immunoSEQ 96-well plates, and each plate served as one replicate. Each replicate PCR for sorted subsets received roughly 200 ng genomic DNA, equal to about 29,000 T cell genomes. The purified libraries were quantified using a Qubit 3.0 fluorometer, sized with a Bioanalyzer 2100, and then quantified again using the KAPA Library Quantification kit. Every immunoSEQ 96-well plate was sequenced on a separate single-read 150-cycle Illumina NextSeq 550 flow cell. In the paper's pipeline: Because the immunoSEQ output held only junctional sequences and lacked quality scores, the filtering could not match the filtering applied to full-length reads. To assign V/J genes and CDR3, sequences were annotated using PyIR, a Python wrapper for IgBLAST v1.9, with IMGT germline references. Reads were filtered out if the reads had weak V/J assignments (E-value above 1e-6), no CDR3, stop codons, out-of-frame junctions, or ambiguous translated residues. V3J clonotypes were defined by identical inferred V gene, J gene, and CDR3 amino acid sequence. The percentage overlap between two repertoires was calculated by dividing the number of shared unique clonotypes by the size of the smaller repertoire. RTK rarefaction, the Chao1 estimator, and Recon v2.1 estimates of unobserved clonotypes were used to assess repertoire richness. OLGA was used to compute generation probabilities for all TCRbeta clonotypes that the gDNA method yielded from a handful of donors. TCRdb's version of the immuneACCESS table is confined to in-frame rearrangements and falls short of the full clone set. An unresolved V gene accounts for under half of the shortfall where checked; the remainder is of unknown origin. For V, J and clone size, that table is used; D and trimming come from the DNA. Recorded for this sample are roughly 1,800,000 clones; 85% to 95% of them occurred a single time. The ten largest clones capture under 1.5% of the sample.

The CDR3 covers 14 residues, taking in both the cysteine and the phenylalanine. The CDR3 DNA has 42 bases and is translated from base 1. The junction carries 13 bases between V and J, which are trimmed by 1 base and 7 bases respectively. In the germline V gene, CDR1 corresponds to MGHRA and CDR2 to YSYEKL. To note about this clone: What this receptor recognizes is not known. Qualities for individual bases were not recorded, and no much larger clone is one base off.

CD8 naive samples consisted of CD45RO-negative cells that were positively selected for CCR7, yielding a CD45RA+CCR7+ population without TemRA cells. Healthy HIV-negative adults with no recently reported acute infections or vaccinations were included as donors. Every donor was a Caucasian adult residing in Nashville, Tennessee, USA. After blood collection by leukapheresis, PBMCs were isolated using Ficoll-Histopaque density gradient centrifugation and then cryopreserved in the vapor phase of liquid nitrogen. Analytical flow cytometry was used to check the purity and quantity of every magnetically sorted T cell population. Genomic DNA was isolated from each sorted fraction and quantified by UV absorbance on a Nanodrop 2000c.

In this chain, TRBV4-1 is recombined with TRBJ1-2, with TRBD1 tentatively as D gene (5 bases match). The TCR sequence derives from a young man in good health. Sequenced input: naive CD8+ T cells sorted from blood. The cell subset or site label of this sample denotes: CD45RA+CCR7+. The nucleotide sequence is given as TGCGCCAGCAGCCAAGCGCGGGGCGTAGGTGGCTACACCTTC. This encodes CASSQARGVGGYTF.